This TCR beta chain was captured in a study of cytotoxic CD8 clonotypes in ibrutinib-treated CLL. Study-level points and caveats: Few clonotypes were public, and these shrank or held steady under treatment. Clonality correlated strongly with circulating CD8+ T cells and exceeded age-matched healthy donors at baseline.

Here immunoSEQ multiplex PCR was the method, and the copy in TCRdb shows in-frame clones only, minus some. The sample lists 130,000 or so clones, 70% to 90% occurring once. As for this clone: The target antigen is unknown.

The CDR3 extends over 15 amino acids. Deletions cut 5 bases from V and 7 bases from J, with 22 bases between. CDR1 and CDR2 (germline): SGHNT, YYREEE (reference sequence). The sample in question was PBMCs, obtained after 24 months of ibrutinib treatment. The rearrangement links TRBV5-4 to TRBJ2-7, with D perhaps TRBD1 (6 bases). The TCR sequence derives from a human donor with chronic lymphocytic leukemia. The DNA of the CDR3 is TGTGCCAGCAGGCCTGGGGGCCTCGGGTCGGGTGAGCAGTACTTC. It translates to CASRPGGLGSGEQYF.